The 8 T cell receptor beta chains below all came from one sample that was sequenced in a study of T cell repertoires in cytomegalovirus infection. TCRdb re-analysed the reads in MiXCR, keeping a single row per CDR3 protein. The table records more than 250,000 distinct CDR3 sequences, roughly 25% of them present only once. The antigens of these receptors remain unknown. The specimen comprised cultured PBMCs, sampled from culture after CMV antigen stimulation. The receptors were sampled from a human donor in good health (CMV status not recorded). Some clones in this sample may be carry-over from other donors' samples.

The rearrangement links TRBV20-1 to TRBJ2-2; 10 bases match TRBD2. The germline V gene has CDR1 DFQATT and CDR2 SNEGSKA (reference sequence). With V trimmed by 6 bases and J by 4 bases, 8 bases remained unmatched. This CDR3 has 15 residues. The CDR3 bases are TGCAGTGCAGGAACTAGCGGGACGGTCACCGGGGAGCTGTTTTTT. Amino acid sequence: CSAGTSGTVTGELFF.

This clonotype was found a few times. This chain connects TRBV6-2 or TRBV6-3 to TRBJ1-5; D gene uncertain. The CDR3 runs to 18 residues. Germline V CDR1 and CDR2: MNHEY, SVGEGT. Deletions cut 4 bases from V and 3 bases from J, with 22 bases between. In DNA form, the CDR3 reads TGTGCCAGCAGTTCCCCGGGCAGGCCCATCTCTTACAATCAGCCCCAGCATTTT. This sequence encodes CASSSPGRPISYNQPQHF.

This clonotype turned up a few times. The gene calls are TRBV19 and TRBJ2-1, with D possibly called TRBD1 or TRBD2 (5 bases each). The V end lost 11 bases, the J end lost 0 bases, and 14 bases lay between the germline ends. CDR3 length: 14 amino acids. Per germline, CDR1 LNHDA and CDR2 SQIVND (reference sequence). CDR3: CACSEGPSYNEQFF. CDR3 nucleotide sequence: TGTGCCTGCTCCGAGGGGCCCTCCTACAATGAGCAGTTCTTC.

This clonotype was recorded many times. The CDR3 reads CASSLGQWVETQYF. CDR3 nucleotide sequence: TGTGCCAGCAGCTTAGGGCAGTGGGTTGAGACCCAGTACTTC. The chain links TRBV7-8 to TRBJ2-5; no reliable D call. The V end was cut by 1 base, the J end by 5 bases, with 11 bases between. The CDR3 runs to 14 residues. Germline V gives CDR1 SGHVS, CDR2 FQNEAQ.

This clonotype was observed once. V and J are TRBV2 and TRBJ1-5, with D unresolved. This CDR3 spans 12 amino acids. CDR1 and CDR2 from the germline V gene are SNHLY and FYNNEI. Trimming took off 2 bases at V and 11 bases at J, with 10 bases between the two ends. The CDR3 is CASSEIFSAQHF. CDR3 bases: TGTGCCAGCAGTGAAATTTTTTCGGCCCAGCATTTT.

There are many counts of this clonotype. The chain recombines TRBV7-2 with TRBJ1-2, with D possibly TRBD1 on 5 matching bases. Germline CDR1 and CDR2: SGHTA and FQGNSA. Trimming pared 5 bases from V and 6 bases from J, leaving 16 bases between. This CDR3 is built from 14 residues. The DNA of the CDR3 is TGTGCCAGCAGCCCAGGGAGGTCGGTTAATGGCTACACCTTC. This gives the protein CASSPGRSVNGYTF.

This clonotype has more than one count but fewer than ten. The CDR3 reads CANEHLDISGNTIYF. CDR3 nucleotide sequence: TGTGCCAACGAACACCTTGACATCTCTGGAAACACCATATATTTT. The chain employs TRBV7-4 and TRBJ1-3, with D hard to call. The CDR3 runs 15 residues. Trimming took 10 bases from V and 0 from J, leaving 16 bases between them. CDR1 is SGHVT, CDR2 SQSDAQ, per germline.

This clonotype showed up many times. The CDR3 protein is CASSLGVGPGQETQYF. DNA of the CDR3: TGTGCCAGCAGCTTAGGAGTTGGGCCAGGTCAAGAGACCCAGTACTTC. V and J are TRBV7-6 and TRBJ2-5, with D unresolved. This CDR3 has 16 residues. V dropped 1 base and J dropped 2 bases, with 14 bases sitting between them. Germline loops: CDR1 SGHVS, CDR2 FNYEAQ.